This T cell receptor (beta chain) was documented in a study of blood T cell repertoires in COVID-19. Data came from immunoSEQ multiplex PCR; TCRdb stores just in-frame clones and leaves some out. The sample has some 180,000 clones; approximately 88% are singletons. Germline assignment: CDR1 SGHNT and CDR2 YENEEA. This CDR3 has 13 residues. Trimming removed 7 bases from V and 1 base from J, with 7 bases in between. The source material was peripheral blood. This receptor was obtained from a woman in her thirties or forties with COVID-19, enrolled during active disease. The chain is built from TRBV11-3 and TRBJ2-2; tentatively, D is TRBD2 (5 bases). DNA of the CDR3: TGTGCCAGCACGGGAAAGAACACCGGGGAGCTGTTTTTT. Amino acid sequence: CASTGKNTGELFF.